This T cell receptor (beta chain) was captured in a study of OX40 agonist ivuxolimab in advanced cancers. At the level of the study: Patients took ivuxolimab, an agonistic anti-OX40 (CD134) antibody. Study conclusions and caveats: Expanded clones were, on average, more numerous among CD8+ T cells than CD4+.

Trimming stripped 1 base from V and 7 bases from J, with 11 bases between. The CDR3 runs to 14 residues. Germline loops: CDR1 SGHNT, CDR2 YENEEA. Regarding this clone: The antigen is unknown.

Clones were sequenced by immunoSEQ multiplex PCR, and TCRdb holds only the in-frame ones, with some missing. Of 75,000 to 80,000 clones listed, 94% are singletons. The clonotype comes from an adult with an advanced solid tumor such as melanoma, head and neck, liver or kidney cancer. The genes are TRBV11-3 and TRBJ2-1; D possibly corresponds to TRBD1 (7 bases). The sample consisted of CD4+ or CD8+ T cells sorted from blood, taken in a trial of the OX40 agonist ivuxolimab. CDR3 sequence reads: CASSLGGTVNEQFF. The DNA for the CDR3 is TGTGCCAGCAGCTTAGGCGGGACAGTAAATGAGCAGTTCTTC.